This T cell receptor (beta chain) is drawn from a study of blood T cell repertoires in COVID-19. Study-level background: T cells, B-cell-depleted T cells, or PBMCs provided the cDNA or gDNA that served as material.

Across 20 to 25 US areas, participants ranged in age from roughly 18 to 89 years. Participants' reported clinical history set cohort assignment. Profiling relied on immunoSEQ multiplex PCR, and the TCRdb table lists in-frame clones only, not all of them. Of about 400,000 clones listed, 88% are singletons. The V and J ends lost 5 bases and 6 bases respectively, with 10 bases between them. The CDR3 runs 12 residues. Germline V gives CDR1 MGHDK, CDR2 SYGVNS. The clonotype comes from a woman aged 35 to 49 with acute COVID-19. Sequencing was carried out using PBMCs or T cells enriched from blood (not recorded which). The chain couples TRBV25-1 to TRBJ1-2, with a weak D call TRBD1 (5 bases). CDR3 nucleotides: TGTGCCAGCAGTTGGGAGGGGAATGGCTACACCTTC. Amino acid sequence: CASSWEGNGYTF.